This T cell receptor beta chain was recovered during a study of T-cell memory formation after mild COVID-19. Study as a whole: TCR clusters were mostly confined to one donor each. Findings of the study overall: Mainly in CM and EM were contracting CD4+ clones; CD8+ were in EMRA. Later expanders leaned toward CD4+, whereas clones contracting from day 15 to 85 were balanced CD4/CD8. Proof of SARS-CoV-2 specificity was absent for the second-wave clones that crested on day 37.

Germline V gene lookup returns CDR1 ENHRY and CDR2 SYGVKD. The CDR3 extends over 12 amino acids. The ends were cut back, 2 bases at V and 4 bases at J, with 6 bases in the middle. TCRdb processed the 5' RACE reads anew with MiXCR; each CDR3 protein has one entry. The table lists some 600,000 distinct CDR3 sequences, around a sixth of them singletons. This clonotype was counted ten times or more. The antigen is undetermined. The sequenced sample consisted of PBMCs or a T cell subset sorted from them (not recorded which). V is TRBV10-3 and J is TRBJ2-7; D ambiguous. The clonotype was recovered from an adult woman who had mild COVID-19 (a few samples of this study predate the infection). Cell type and time point are not known. CDR3 in DNA: TGTGCCATCAGTGAGGTCCTGTACGAGCAGTACTTC. Protein product: CAISEVLYEQYF.